Given below is one TCR beta chain in context. This clonotype was seen many times. This clone's antigen is unknown. Base qualities are not provided; no much larger clone lies one nucleotide away. Moderately to severely active disease, a Clinical Activity Score of at least 3, a NOSPECS grade of at least 4, and a duration under 3 months were present in ophthalmopathy patients. The study excluded patients with uncontrolled infections, other autoimmune diseases, pregnancy or lactation. Diagnoses were established on the basis of clinical symptoms, serum thyroxine and TRAb, thyroid ultrasound, and orbital computed tomography. Ficoll-Paque density gradient centrifugation was used to isolate PBMCs from 8.5 to 10 ml of fresh peripheral blood. Total RNA was extracted with Trizol reagent, and quality was checked on an Agilent 2100 Bioanalyzer. The entry originates in a study of T cells in Graves' hyperthyroidism and ophthalmopathy (dated by TCRdb to between 2018 and 2020). Regarding the complete study: Peripheral blood samples were taken at initial diagnosis, before any treatment was given. After sampling, hyperthyroidism patients received methimazole starting at 30 mg daily, and ophthalmopathy patients received high-dose intravenous methylprednisolone. TCR V-J signatures able to tell the groups apart were searched for in a discovery cohort of about a hundred patients, of whom approximately 40 had Graves' ophthalmopathy and about 55 had stable Graves' hyperthyroidism. Whether ophthalmopathy could be predicted prospectively was tested in an independent validation cohort made up of approximately 19 hyperthyroidism patients plus 17 patients who later progressed to ophthalmopathy. In roughly six Graves' hyperthyroidism patients, the study also compared T-cell repertoires from thyroid tissue with T-cell repertoires from blood. The paper reports TCR Vbeta CDR3 sequencing of some 140 peripheral blood samples: 43 ophthalmopathy, fewer than 80 hyperthyroidism and around 17 progressor patients. For training and testing, the roughly 100 patients in the discovery cohort were randomly divided in a 7:3 ratio. Points the paper makes about the study in general: Ophthalmopathy was separated from stable hyperthyroidism by a 13 V-J signature model, with 85% to 90% sensitivity and about 84% specificity obtained in cross-validation and 80%/75% obtained in testing. No statistical method was used to set the sample size in advance, and investigators knew the group allocation. Most expanded thyroid clonotypes (frequency above 0.001) were also detected in blood, suggesting blood repertoires may reflect thyroid immune responses. In validation, progression to ophthalmopathy was predicted by the model with 70% to 71% sensitivity and 72% to 85% specificity, a median of 6.5 months before onset.

Counted from cysteine to phenylalanine, this CDR3 has 14 amino acids. The DNA shown is the 42-base CDR3, in frame from base 1. V lost 0 bases and J lost 3 bases; the stretch between them is 10 bases long. CDR1 and CDR2 are read off the germline V gene (reference sequence) as GTSNPN and SVGIG. Amplification of TCR beta CDR3 regions was carried out from RNA transcripts. For the first round of RT-PCR on the TCR CDR3, the HTBI primer set was used together with the Qiagen OneStep RT-PCR kit. Libraries were constructed in a second round of multiplex PCR, after which size selection and purification were carried out. The libraries were sequenced on an Illumina HiSeq2000 using paired-end 100 bp reads. In the paper's pipeline: SOAPnuke was used to process the raw data, throwing out any read that contained adapters or uncalled bases, had a mean Phred below 15, or lacked an exact constant-primer or identifier match. COPE v1.2.5 was used to merge the high-quality paired reads, and each unique nucleotide sequence was defined as a clonotype. MiTCR v1.1 was used to align clonotypes to the IMGT TRBV, TRBD and TRBJ reference segments. The analysis included only V-J combinations with a frequency above 0.0001, which together covered over 98% of the repertoires. A TCS score was defined as the ratio of F50 (clonal expansion) to E x V (chaos), with BLOSUM62-based TCRdist applied between CDR3 peptides within each V-J. Welch's t-statistics and random forest reduced several hundred V-J features to fewer than 15, which were used in a naive Bayes classifier (R e1071). TCRdb reworked the public reads: Q25 trimming with fastp, MiXCR clone assembly, productive beta chains retained. Here each entry gathers all rows of one CDR3 protein and keeps the most common genes and DNA. These V and J calls derive from TCRdb rather than the authors' analysis. For this sample there are about 410,000 distinct CDR3 sequences; 14% to 15% appear just once. Clones ranked in the top ten supply 13% of the sample.

The sequenced sample was blood. The clonotype was recovered from a man aged 18-30 years with Graves' ophthalmopathy. The V and J segments used are TRBV30 and TRBJ2-3; TRBD2 is possibly the D segment (6 matching bases). For the CDR3, the sequence is CAWSVGGGTDTQYF. In nucleotides, the sequence is TGTGCCTGGAGTGTTGGGGGAGGAACAGATACGCAGTATTTT.